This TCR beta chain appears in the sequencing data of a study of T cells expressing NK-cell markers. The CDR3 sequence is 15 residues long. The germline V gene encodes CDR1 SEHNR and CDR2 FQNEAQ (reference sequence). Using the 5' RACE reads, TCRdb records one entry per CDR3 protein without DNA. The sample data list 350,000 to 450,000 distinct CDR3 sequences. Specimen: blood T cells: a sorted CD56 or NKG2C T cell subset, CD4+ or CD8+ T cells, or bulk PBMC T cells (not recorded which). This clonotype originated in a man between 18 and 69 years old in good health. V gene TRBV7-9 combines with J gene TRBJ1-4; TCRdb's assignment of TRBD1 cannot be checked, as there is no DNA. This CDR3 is CASSSDWGANEKLFF.